This T cell receptor (beta chain) was sequenced during a study of T-cell reconstitution after alpha-beta-depleted transplantation in children. This clonotype was counted only a few times. The CDR3 has 15 amino acids. Trimming took 1 base from V and 2 from J; bases not matched to a gene: 3. Germline assignment: CDR1 LGHNA and CDR2 YSLEER. The TCRbeta library incorporated unique molecular identifiers. TCRdb reprocessed the PCR reads with MiXCR, giving one entry per CDR3 protein. The sample shows some 590,000 distinct CDR3 sequences, under 12% of them seen only once. This chain joins TRBV4-3 and TRBJ2-5, with 8 bases lining up with TRBD1. Material: PBMCs from the stem cell graft donor, obtained from the stem cell graft. The receptor was isolated from a human donor who donated a stem cell graft to a child with acute myeloid leukemia. The CDR3 region is CASSQVGQGQETQYF. The CDR3 coding sequence is TGCGCCAGCAGCCAAGTAGGACAGGGACAAGAGACCCAGTACTTC.